One TCR beta chain is described in this entry. Its antigen is unknown. No much larger clone exists at a distance of one base, and base qualities are not known. The germline V gene encodes CDR1 SGHVS and CDR2 FNYEAQ. From the cysteine up to the phenylalanine, the CDR3 has a length of 13 residues. The retained sequence is limited to the CDR3, 39 bases, with the frame set at the first base. V is pared back by 4 bases and J by 3 bases, with 9 bases lying between the germline termini. Unstimulated PBMCs, after thawing, were stained for CD3, CD4 and CD8 and then FACS-sorted into CD3+CD4+ and CD3+CD8+ populations. All 8 studied subjects were randomized to immunosuppression withdrawal. Genomic DNA was isolated with the Qiagen DNeasy Blood and Tissue Kit. This sample stems from a study of T cell clones after liver transplantation (dated by TCRdb to between 2017 and 2020). General notes on the study: The samples were obtained from ITN030ST, a randomized trial that attempted immunosuppression withdrawal within 2 years after liver transplantation. Donor-reactive T cell clones were identified by TCRbeta sequencing following a pre-transplant mixed lymphocyte reaction and were subsequently tracked in post-transplant blood. Third party-reactive TCRbeta sequences were also identified from pre-transplant MLRs to serve as an antigen-independent comparator for donor-reactive sequences. Of the eight recipients, a few were HCV-positive, while the remaining recipients had been transplanted for non-autoimmune, non-viral indications. Subjects received no induction therapy and standard immunosuppression until randomization at 12-24 months post-transplant. To count as tolerant, a recipient had to stay completely off immunosuppression for at least one year without liver enzymes climbing beyond twice the upper limit of normal. Blood samples were collected pre-transplant, pre-randomization before withdrawal, and post-randomization after either complete withdrawal or failed withdrawal. A cohort of 8 liver transplant recipients was studied, of whom 3 were classified as tolerant and 5 as non-tolerant. General conclusions and limits of the study: Circulating donor-reactive CD4 TCRbeta sequences fell significantly post-transplant in most of the 8 subjects, irrespective of tolerance or HCV status. Without allograft tissue specimens, donor-reactive T cells may have migrated into the graft rather than being deleted. In two subjects, low numbers of available donor cells limited the measurable donor-reactive repertoire. After accounting for repertoire turnover, donor-reactive detection was significantly reduced in 7 of 8 subjects for CD4 and 8 of 8 for CD8. Conclusions were preliminary, limited by small, heterogeneous patient numbers and non-standardized post-transplant time points. Donor-reactive sequences declined more than third party-reactive ones, suggesting partial antigen-specific deletion unrelated to withdrawal success.

Frozen genomic DNA underwent high-throughput TCRbeta CDR3 sequencing by immunoSEQ, including PCR amplification, mapping, bias correction and internal controls. Concerning the study's data processing: Only productive rearrangements were retained, and each unique TCRbeta sequence was defined by its CDR3 nucleotide sequence together with its V and J gene. A sequence counted as donor-reactive only if the sequence showed at least 5-fold expansion in CFSE-low cells compared with unstimulated pre-transplant cells and had a frequency of at least 0.01%. Minimum frequency thresholds were set for each subject on the basis of the unstimulated sample with the lowest template count, so that a detection power of at least 90% was ensured. Jensen-Shannon divergence between the top 1000 TCRbeta sequences post-transplant and pre-transplant was used to measure repertoire turnover. Two-sided Fisher's exact tests were used to test for changes in the detection of donor-reactive sequences. TCRdb re-hosts the immuneACCESS table, in-frame sequences only. Its copies lack some clones; in the studies checked, an unresolved V gene accounts for under half of them, and the cause for the rest is not known. D and trimming come from the DNA, and the V and J calls and clone size come from that table. For this sample there are tens of thousands of clones; roughly 92% appear just once. Just under 25% of the sample is taken by the ten largest.

In this chain, TRBV7-6 is recombined with TRBJ2-5, with the D segment identity uncertain. This sample comprised CD8+ T cells from blood, obtained approximately 25 months after liver transplant. The sequence derives from a human patient who received a liver transplant. After a transplant, not all T cells may be the patient's own; some may come from the graft donor. The CDR3 corresponds to CASSSRMEETQYF. The sequence in DNA is TGTGCCAGCAGCTCCCGCATGGAAGAGACCCAGTACTTC.